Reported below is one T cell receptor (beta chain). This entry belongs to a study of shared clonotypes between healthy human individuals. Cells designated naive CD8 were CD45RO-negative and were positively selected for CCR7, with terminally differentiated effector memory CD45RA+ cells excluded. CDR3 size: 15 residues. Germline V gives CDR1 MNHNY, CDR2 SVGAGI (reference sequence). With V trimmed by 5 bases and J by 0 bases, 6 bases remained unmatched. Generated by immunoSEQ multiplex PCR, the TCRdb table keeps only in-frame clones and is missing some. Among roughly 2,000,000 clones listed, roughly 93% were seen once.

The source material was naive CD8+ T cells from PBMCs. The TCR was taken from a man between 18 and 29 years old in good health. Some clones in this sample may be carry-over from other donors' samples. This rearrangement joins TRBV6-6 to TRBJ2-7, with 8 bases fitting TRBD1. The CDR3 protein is CASSGPGTGSYEQYF. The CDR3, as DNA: TGTGCCAGCAGTGGTCCCGGGACAGGCTCCTACGAGCAGTACTTC.